The rows below give T cell receptor beta chains drawn from one sample of a study of cytomegalovirus exposure and HLA in healthy donors. Only in-frame clones appear in the TCRdb table, and some are missing; sequencing was by immunoSEQ multiplex PCR. The sample contains 100,000 to 120,000 clones, about 80% of which appear only once. The source material was PBMCs. Receptors were obtained from a woman aged 60-75 years in good health and CMV-seropositive. Both conserved end residues are part of each CDR3. A D gene is named only where the DNA matches it firmly. Size is stated for part of the rows, as once, few or many counts, or as a class when the clone is expanded.

TRBD2	TRBV7-2	few	TRBJ2-2	13	CASSWRENGELFF
TRBD1	TRBV2	.	TRBJ2-1	13	CASRPTGGSEQFF
TRBD1	TRBV6-6	.	TRBJ2-7	15	CASSSGQGAVYEQYF
TRBD1	TRBV19	.	TRBJ2-1	17	CASSPNPGTGGLNEQFF
TRBD2	TRBV4-1	.	TRBJ2-1	17	CASSQPGLAGGRNEQFF
.	TRBV6-6	.	TRBJ1-2	15	CASSYAGRSLEGYTF
TRBD2	TRBV5-1	.	TRBJ2-7	16	CASSFGSSGRPYEQYF
.	TRBV27	.	TRBJ2-5	16	CASSLSAGAALMTQYF
TRBD1	TRBV5-6	.	TRBJ2-7	16	CASSWPPGTGSYEQYF
.	TRBV10-2	.	TRBJ2-7	16	CASSELGFSSSYEQYF
TRBD1	TRBV28	.	TRBJ1-5	15	CASSPRDRGNQPQHF
.	TRBV15	.	TRBJ2-3	13	CATNPGATDTQYF
TRBD2	TRBV9	.	TRBJ2-5	16	CASSGGLAGNQETQYF
TRBD2	TRBV4-1	.	TRBJ2-3	16	CASSQGGRAHGDTQYF